This is a list of T cell receptor beta chains from one sample in a study of blood T cell repertoires in COVID-19. The data were produced by immunoSEQ multiplex PCR, yet TCRdb's version contains in-frame clones alone and is incomplete. In the table there are about 480,000 clones, approximately 90% of which are singletons. The sequencing sample was made of PBMCs or T cells enriched from blood (not recorded which). Every receptor here comes from a woman in her thirties or forties who had recovered from COVID-19. Each CDR3 is given with its conserved first and last residue. D genes are given only for firm matches. A clone size is listed for some rows: how often the clone was seen (once, few, many), or a class if it is expanded.

d_call j_call v_call clone_size cdr3_nt cdr3_aa
NA TRBJ2-2 TRBV3-1/TRBV3-2 NA TGTGCCAGCAGCCTCCCGGGAGTTACTAACACCGGGGAGCTGTTTTTT CASSLPGVTNTGELFF
NA TRBJ1-1 TRBV27 NA TGTGCCAGCAGTTTTGGTAGAGGGCTCACTGAAGCTTTCTTT CASSFGRGLTEAFF
NA TRBJ2-7 TRBV27 NA TGTGCCAGCAGTTTATCCGCTGGACAGTTAAGCTACGAGCAGTACTTC CASSLSAGQLSYEQYF
NA TRBJ2-7 TRBV5-1 NA TGCGCCAGCAGCTTGGGGAGACAGGACTCCTACGAGCAGTACTTC CASSLGRQDSYEQYF
NA TRBJ1-1 TRBV6-5 NA TGTGCCAGCAGTTACTCGCGGGGCAACACTGAAGCTTTCTTT CASSYSRGNTEAFF
TRBD1 TRBJ1-1 TRBV2 NA TGTGCCACTGAGAGACAGGGAGGATGGAGCACTGAAGCTTTCTTT CATERQGGWSTEAFF
NA TRBJ2-3 TRBV4-1 NA TGCGCCAGCAGCCAAGAACTCACAGATACGCAGTATTTT CASSQELTDTQYF
NA TRBJ2-2 TRBV7-9 many TGTGCCAGCAGCTTGTCGGGCGGGGAGCTGTTTTTT CASSLSGGELFF
NA TRBJ1-1 TRBV5-1 NA TGCGCCAGCACCAGGGAGGCCAACACTGAAGCTTTCTTT CASTREANTEAFF
TRBD2 TRBJ2-7 TRBV7-2 NA TGTGCCAGCAGCTTAGTAGGACTAGGATTCGAGCAGTACTTC CASSLVGLGFEQYF
TRBD2 TRBJ2-1 TRBV24-1 NA TGTGCCACGAGGGCTGGGAGGGCCTCTATGTCCTACAATGAGCAGTTCTTC CATRAGRASMSYNEQFF
TRBD1 TRBJ2-7 TRBV27 NA TGTGCCAGCACCCGTATAGGACAGGGGCTTCCCTACGAGCAGTACTTC CASTRIGQGLPYEQYF
NA TRBJ1-6 TRBV19 NA TGTGCCAGTTCTCGAGACTTTAATTCACCCCTCCACTTT CASSRDFNSPLHF
NA TRBJ2-1 TRBV27 NA TGTGCCAGCAGTTTAGGGAGCATTTCCTACAATGAGCAGTTCTTC CASSLGSISYNEQFF
NA TRBJ2-2 TRBV3-1/TRBV3-2 many TGTGCCAGCAGCCAGGGGCTGGACGGGGAGCTGTTTTTT CASSQGLDGELFF
TRBD1 TRBJ1-1 TRBV4-1 NA TGCGCCAGCAGCCAAGAGCCACGGGCAGGGGGACGAGCTTTCTTT CASSQEPRAGGRAFF
TRBD1 TRBJ2-7 TRBV5-1 NA TGCGCCAGCAGCTGGGGACAGGGACCCTACGAGCAGTACTTC CASSWGQGPYEQYF
NA TRBJ1-5 TRBV6-2/TRBV6-3 NA TGTGCCAGCAGTTATCCATCCGGCAGGGTGCAGCCCCAGCATTTT CASSYPSGRVQPQHF
NA TRBJ1-1 TRBV5-1 few TGCGCCAGCAGGGTAGACACGGTACAGGGGAACACTGAAGCTTTCTTT CASRVDTVQGNTEAFF
TRBD1 TRBJ2-7 TRBV11-2 NA TGTGCCAGCAGCTTAACCCAGGGGGAGATCTACGAGCAGTACTTC CASSLTQGEIYEQYF
TRBD1 TRBJ2-2 TRBV25-1 few TGTGCCAGCGTAGACAGGGCGGACGGGGAGCTGTTTTTT CASVDRADGELFF
TRBD1 TRBJ2-7 TRBV19 NA TGTGCCAGTAGTATCGACAGGGGGCGGTACGAGCAGTACTTC CASSIDRGRYEQYF
NA TRBJ1-1 TRBV7-9 NA TGTGCCAGCAGCCAGGTTTCCTCTGTGAACACTGAAGCTTTCTTT CASSQVSSVNTEAFF
NA TRBJ2-1 TRBV29-1 NA TGCAGCGTTGATAACTACAATGAGCAGTTCTTC CSVDNYNEQFF
TRBD1 TRBJ2-7 TRBV27 NA TGTGCCAGCAGAGCGACCGGGACAGGGTCCTACGAGCAGTACTTC CASRATGTGSYEQYF
TRBD1 TRBJ1-2 TRBV7-8 NA TGTGCCAGCTGGGGCGGGACAGGGTTTTTAGGCTATGGCTACACCTTC CASWGGTGFLGYGYTF
TRBD1 TRBJ1-2 TRBV10-3 NA TGTGCCATCAGTGGGGACTCTCTAACAGGGGGCGACTATGGCTACACCTTC CAISGDSLTGGDYGYTF
NA TRBJ1-2 TRBV24-1 NA TGTGCCACCAGTGACGGGAGGCTCTATGGCTACACCTTC CATSDGRLYGYTF
TRBD2 TRBJ2-3 TRBV5-1 NA TGCGCCAGCGAAACAGGACTAGCGGGACTGGTAGATACGCAGTATTTT CASETGLAGLVDTQYF
TRBD1 TRBJ1-1 TRBV19 NA TGTGCCAGTACCCCCGTGACAGGGGGCACTGAAGCTTTCTTT CASTPVTGGTEAFF
TRBD1 TRBJ1-1 TRBV7-2 NA TGTGCCAGCAGCTCTACAGGGGATAACACTGAAGCTTTCTTT CASSSTGDNTEAFF
TRBD1 TRBJ1-2 TRBV19 NA TGTGCCAGTAGTATAGAGGACAGGGGGCGCGACTATGGCTACACCTTC CASSIEDRGRDYGYTF
NA TRBJ2-3 TRBV4-3 NA TGCGCCAGCAGCCCCCGGGTTCGAGATACGCAGTATTTT CASSPRVRDTQYF
TRBD1 TRBJ1-4 TRBV6-5 once TGTGCCAGCAGTAAACAGGGGGCTAGGGAAAAACTGTTTTTT CASSKQGAREKLFF
TRBD1 TRBJ1-6 TRBV6-4 NA TGTGCCAGCAGTGAGACAGGGGATAATTCACCCCTCCACTTT CASSETGDNSPLHF
NA TRBJ1-3 TRBV29-1 NA TGCAGCGTTGCGGGAATTTCTGGAAACACCATATATTTT CSVAGISGNTIYF
NA TRBJ2-2 TRBV7-9 NA TGTGCCAGCAGCCCCCGGGGTGAGAGGAGGGAGCTGTTTTTT CASSPRGERRELFF
NA TRBJ1-1 TRBV10-1 NA TGCGCCAGCAGTGAAGGTTTTTCGGGCACTGAAGCTTTCTTT CASSEGFSGTEAFF